Following are 3 T cell receptor beta chains from one sample sequenced in a study of immune reconstitution after stem cell transplant in scleroderma. TCRdb re-called the RT-PCR reads through MiXCR, storing one row per CDR3 protein. The sample records about 1,500 distinct CDR3 sequences, roughly an eighth being singletons. The sample was acquired before or after autologous hematopoietic stem cell transplantation (not recorded which). The receptor source for this set is a female donor with systemic sclerosis.

As to this clonotype: A read error may produce the germline difference seen at one junction end. The genes are TRBV7-6 and TRBJ2-7; weak D call: TRBD2 (6 bases). Per germline, CDR1 SGHVS and CDR2 FNYEAQ. The CDR3 has 14 amino acids. CDR3 residues: CTSSLGRGNYEQYF. CDR3 nucleotide sequence: TGTACCAGCAGCTTAGGGCGGGGTAACTACGAGCAGTACTTC.

The chain carries TRBV6-1 and TRBJ1-1; 9 bases agree with TRBD1. Germline loops: CDR1 MNHNS, CDR2 SASEGT. The junction had 6 bases not matched to a gene; V was cut back by 6 bases and J by 4 bases. CDR3 length: 14 residues. This CDR3 reads CASRTGGEGTEAFF. CDR3 coding DNA: TGTGCCAGCAGGACAGGGGGAGAGGGCACTGAAGCTTTCTTT.

This clonotype is labeled medium-sized. The chain is built from TRBV12-3 or TRBV12-4 and TRBJ1-5; maybe TRBD1 (5 bases). CDR3 length: 14 residues. Trimming removed 7 bases at V and 2 bases at J, with 12 bases between. This chain's CDR3 is CASTARAGNQPQHF. CDR3 DNA sequence: TGTGCCAGCACCGCCAGGGCGGGCAATCAGCCCCAGCATTTT.